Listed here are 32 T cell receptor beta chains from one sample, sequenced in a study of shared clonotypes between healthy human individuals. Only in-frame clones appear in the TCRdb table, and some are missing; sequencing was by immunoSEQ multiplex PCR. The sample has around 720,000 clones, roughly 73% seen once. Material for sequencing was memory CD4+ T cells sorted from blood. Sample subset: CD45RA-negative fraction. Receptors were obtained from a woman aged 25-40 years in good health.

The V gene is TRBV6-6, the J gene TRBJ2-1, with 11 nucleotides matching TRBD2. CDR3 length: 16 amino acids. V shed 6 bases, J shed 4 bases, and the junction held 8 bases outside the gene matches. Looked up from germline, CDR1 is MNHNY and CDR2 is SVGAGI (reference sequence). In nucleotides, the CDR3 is TGTGCCAGCAGAGACGGGACTAGCGGTAAATACAATGAGCAGTTCTTC. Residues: CASRDGTSGKYNEQFF.

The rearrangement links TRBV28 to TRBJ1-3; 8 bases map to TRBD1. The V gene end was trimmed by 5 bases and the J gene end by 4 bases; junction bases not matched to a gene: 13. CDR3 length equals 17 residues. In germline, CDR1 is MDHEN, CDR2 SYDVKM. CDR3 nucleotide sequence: TGTGCCAGCAGTCTAGCGGGTCAGGGGGCGAGAGGAAACACCATATATTTT. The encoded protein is CASSLAGQGARGNTIYF.

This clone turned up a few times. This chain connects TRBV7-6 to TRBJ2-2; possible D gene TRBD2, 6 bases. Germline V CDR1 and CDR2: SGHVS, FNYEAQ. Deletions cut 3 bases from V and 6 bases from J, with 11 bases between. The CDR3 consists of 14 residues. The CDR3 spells CASSLEGRSGELFF. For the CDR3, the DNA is TGTGCCAGCAGCTTGGAGGGAAGGTCCGGGGAGCTGTTTTTT.

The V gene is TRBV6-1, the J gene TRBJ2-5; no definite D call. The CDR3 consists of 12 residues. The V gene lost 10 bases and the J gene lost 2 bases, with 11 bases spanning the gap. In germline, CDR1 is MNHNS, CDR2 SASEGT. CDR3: CAIRRIQETQYF. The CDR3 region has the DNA TGTGCCATTCGTAGAATACAAGAGACCCAGTACTTC.

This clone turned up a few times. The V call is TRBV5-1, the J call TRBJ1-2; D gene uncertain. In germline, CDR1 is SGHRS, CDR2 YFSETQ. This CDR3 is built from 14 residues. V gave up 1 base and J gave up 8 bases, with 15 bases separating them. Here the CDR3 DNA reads TGCGCCAGCAGCTTGAGTTGGTTAACGGGCGGCTACACCTTC. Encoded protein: CASSLSWLTGGYTF.

The DNA of the CDR3 is TGTGCCAGCAGTTTATGGGGGACAGGGTCCTACGAGCAGTACTTC. It is translated as CASSLWGTGSYEQYF. The chain employs TRBV28 and TRBJ2-7, with TRBD1 identical over 9 bases. The J segment lost 1 base and the V segment lost 0 bases, leaving 1 base of the junction unmatched. This CDR3 is built from 15 residues. CDR1 MDHEN and CDR2 SYDVKM come from the germline V gene.

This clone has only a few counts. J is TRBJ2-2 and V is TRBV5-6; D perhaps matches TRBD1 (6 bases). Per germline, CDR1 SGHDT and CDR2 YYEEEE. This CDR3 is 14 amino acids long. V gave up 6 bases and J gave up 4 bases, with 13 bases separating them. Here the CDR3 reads CASTMTGGTGELFF. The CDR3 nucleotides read TGTGCCAGCACCATGACAGGAGGCACCGGGGAGCTGTTTTTT.

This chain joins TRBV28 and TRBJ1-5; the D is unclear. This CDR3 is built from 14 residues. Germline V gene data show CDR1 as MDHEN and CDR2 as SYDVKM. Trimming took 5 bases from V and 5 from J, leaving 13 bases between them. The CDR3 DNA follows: TGTGCCAGCAGTAGGGTTTCTAGGGATCAGCCCCAGCATTTT. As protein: CASSRVSRDQPQHF.

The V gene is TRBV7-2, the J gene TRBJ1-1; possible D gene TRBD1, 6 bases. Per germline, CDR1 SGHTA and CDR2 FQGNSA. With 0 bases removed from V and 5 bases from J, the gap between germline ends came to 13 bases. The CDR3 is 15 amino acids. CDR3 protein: CASSLAWAGETEAFF. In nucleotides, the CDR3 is TGTGCCAGCAGCTTAGCGTGGGCAGGGGAGACTGAAGCTTTCTTT.

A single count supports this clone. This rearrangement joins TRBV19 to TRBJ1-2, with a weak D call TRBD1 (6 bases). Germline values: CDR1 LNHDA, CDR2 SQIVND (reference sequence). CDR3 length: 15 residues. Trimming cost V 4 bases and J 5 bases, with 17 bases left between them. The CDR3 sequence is CASSTAQGTAYGYTF. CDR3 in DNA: TGTGCCAGTAGTACCGCACAGGGTACTGCGTATGGCTACACCTTC.

The CDR3 sequence is CASSLRTIYGYTF. DNA for the CDR3: TGTGCCAGCAGCCTACGGACAATCTATGGCTACACCTTC. The V gene is TRBV28, the J gene TRBJ1-2, with D tentatively TRBD1 (5 bases). The CDR3 sequence is 13 residues long. Trimming left V 6 bases short and J 4 bases short, with 12 bases between. Per germline, CDR1 MDHEN and CDR2 SYDVKM.

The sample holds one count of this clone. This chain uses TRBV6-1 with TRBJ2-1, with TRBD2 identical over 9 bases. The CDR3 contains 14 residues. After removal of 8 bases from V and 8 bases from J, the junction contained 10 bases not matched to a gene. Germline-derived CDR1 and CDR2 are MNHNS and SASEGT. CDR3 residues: CASLGTSSDYEQFF. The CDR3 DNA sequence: TGTGCCAGCCTCGGGACTAGCTCTGACTATGAGCAGTTCTTC.

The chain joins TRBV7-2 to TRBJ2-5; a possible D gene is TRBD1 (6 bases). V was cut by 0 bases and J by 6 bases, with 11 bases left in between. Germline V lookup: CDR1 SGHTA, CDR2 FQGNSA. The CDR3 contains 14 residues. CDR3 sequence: CASSLAQGLKTQYF. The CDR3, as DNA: TGTGCCAGCAGCTTAGCCCAGGGGTTGAAGACCCAGTACTTC.

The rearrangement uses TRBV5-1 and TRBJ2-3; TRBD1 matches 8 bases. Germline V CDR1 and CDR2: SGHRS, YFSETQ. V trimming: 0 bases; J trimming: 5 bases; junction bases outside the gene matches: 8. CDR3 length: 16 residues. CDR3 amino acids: CASSLGADRVLDTQYF. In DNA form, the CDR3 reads TGCGCCAGCAGCTTGGGGGCGGACAGGGTGTTAGATACGCAGTATTTT.

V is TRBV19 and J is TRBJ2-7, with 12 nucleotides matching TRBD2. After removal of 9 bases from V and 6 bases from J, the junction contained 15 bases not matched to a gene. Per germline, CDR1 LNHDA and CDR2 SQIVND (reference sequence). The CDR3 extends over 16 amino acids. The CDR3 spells CASAEGLAGPFTEQYF. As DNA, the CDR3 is TGTGCCAGCGCGGAAGGACTAGCGGGACCTTTTACCGAGCAGTACTTC.

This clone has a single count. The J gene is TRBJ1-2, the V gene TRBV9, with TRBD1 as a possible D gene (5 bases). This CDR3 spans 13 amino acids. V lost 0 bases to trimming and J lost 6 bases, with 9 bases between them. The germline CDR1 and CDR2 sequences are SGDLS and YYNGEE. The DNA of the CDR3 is TGTGCCAGCAGCGTAGCAGGGAGGCATGGCTACACCTTC. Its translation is CASSVAGRHGYTF.

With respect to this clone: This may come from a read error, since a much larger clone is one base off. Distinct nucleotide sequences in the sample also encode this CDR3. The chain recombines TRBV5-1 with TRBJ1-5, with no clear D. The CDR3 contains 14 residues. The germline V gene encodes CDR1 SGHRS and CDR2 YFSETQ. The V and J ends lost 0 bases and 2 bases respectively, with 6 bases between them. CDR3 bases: TGCGCCAGCAGCTTGGACGGGGGCAATCAGCCCCAGCATTTT. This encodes CASSLDGGNQPQHF.

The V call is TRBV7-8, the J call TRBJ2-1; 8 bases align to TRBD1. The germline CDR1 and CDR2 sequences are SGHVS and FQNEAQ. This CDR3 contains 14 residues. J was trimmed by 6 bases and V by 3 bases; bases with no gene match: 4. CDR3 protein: CASSLRQGPNEQFF. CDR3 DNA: TGTGCCAGCAGCTTGCGACAGGGGCCCAATGAGCAGTTCTTC.

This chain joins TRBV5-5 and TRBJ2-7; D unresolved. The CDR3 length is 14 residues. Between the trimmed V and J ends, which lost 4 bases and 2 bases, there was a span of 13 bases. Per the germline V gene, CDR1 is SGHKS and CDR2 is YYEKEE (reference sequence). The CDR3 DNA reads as TGTGCCAGCAGCGTCCTTGGCTATGCCTACGAGCAGTACTTC. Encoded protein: CASSVLGYAYEQYF. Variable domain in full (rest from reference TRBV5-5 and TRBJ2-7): DAGVTQSPTHLIKTRGQQVTLRCSPISGHKSVSWYQQVLGQGPQFIFQYYEKEERGRGNFPDRFSARQFPNYSSELNVNALLLGDSALYLCASSVLGYAYEQYFGPGTRLTVT.

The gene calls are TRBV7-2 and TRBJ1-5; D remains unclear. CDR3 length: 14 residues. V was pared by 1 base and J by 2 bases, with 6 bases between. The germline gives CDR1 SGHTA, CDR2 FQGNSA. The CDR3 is CASSLGGGNQPQHF. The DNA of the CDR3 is TGTGCCAGCAGCTTAGGCGGAGGCAATCAGCCCCAGCATTTT.

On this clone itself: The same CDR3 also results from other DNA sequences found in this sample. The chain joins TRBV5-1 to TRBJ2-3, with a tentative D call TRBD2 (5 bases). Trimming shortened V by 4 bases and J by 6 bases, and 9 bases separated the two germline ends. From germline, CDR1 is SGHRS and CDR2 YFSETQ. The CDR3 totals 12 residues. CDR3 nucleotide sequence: TGCGCCAGCAGCGATCGAGGGGATACGCAGTATTTT. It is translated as CASSDRGDTQYF.

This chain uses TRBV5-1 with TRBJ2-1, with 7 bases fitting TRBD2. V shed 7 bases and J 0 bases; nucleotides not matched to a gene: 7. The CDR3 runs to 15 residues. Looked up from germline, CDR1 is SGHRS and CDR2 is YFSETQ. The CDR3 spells CASGKRESSYNEQFF. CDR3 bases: TGCGCCAGCGGGAAGCGGGAAAGCTCCTACAATGAGCAGTTCTTC.

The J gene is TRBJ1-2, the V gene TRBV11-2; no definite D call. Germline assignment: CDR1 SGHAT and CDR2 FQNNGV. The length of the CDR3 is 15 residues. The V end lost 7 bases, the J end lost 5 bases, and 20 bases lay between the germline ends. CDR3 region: CASTGIKRTEYGYTF. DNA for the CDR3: TGTGCCAGCACCGGGATAAAGAGGACGGAGTATGGCTACACCTTC.

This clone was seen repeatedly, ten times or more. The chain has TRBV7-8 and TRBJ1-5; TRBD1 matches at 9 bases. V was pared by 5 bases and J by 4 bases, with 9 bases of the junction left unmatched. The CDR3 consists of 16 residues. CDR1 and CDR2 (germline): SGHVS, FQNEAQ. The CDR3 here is CASSQRTGEGNQPQHF. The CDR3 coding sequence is TGTGCCAGCAGCCAAAGGACAGGGGAAGGTAATCAGCCCCAGCATTTT.

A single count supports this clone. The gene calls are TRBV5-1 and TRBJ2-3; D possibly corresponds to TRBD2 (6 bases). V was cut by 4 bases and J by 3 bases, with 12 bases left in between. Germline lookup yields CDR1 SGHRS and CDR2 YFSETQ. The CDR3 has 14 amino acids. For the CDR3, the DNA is TGCGCCAGCAGCCCCAGACTAGTGACAGATACGCAGTATTTT. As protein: CASSPRLVTDTQYF.

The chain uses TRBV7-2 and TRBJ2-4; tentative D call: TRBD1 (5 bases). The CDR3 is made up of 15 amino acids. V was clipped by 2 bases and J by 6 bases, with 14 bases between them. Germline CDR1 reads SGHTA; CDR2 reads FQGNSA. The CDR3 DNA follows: TGTGCCAGCAGCTTATATCAGGGATCCGGAAACATTCAGTACTTC. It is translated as CASSLYQGSGNIQYF.

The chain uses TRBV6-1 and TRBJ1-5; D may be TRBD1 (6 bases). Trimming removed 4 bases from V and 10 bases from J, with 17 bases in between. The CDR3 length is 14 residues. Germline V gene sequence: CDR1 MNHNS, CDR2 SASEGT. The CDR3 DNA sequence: TGTGCCAGCAGTGCTGCGCACAGGGAGGGACCCCAGCATTTT. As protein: CASSAAHREGPQHF.

As DNA, the CDR3 is TGTGCCAGCTCACCGCAGAAGCGGGGAGGCACAGATACGCAGTATTTT. Translating gives CASSPQKRGGTDTQYF. V is TRBV18 and J is TRBJ2-3; 7 bases match TRBD2. The germline V gene has CDR1 KGHSH and CDR2 LQKENI. V trimming: 3 bases; J trimming: 1 base; junction bases outside the gene matches: 7. The length of the CDR3 is 16 residues.

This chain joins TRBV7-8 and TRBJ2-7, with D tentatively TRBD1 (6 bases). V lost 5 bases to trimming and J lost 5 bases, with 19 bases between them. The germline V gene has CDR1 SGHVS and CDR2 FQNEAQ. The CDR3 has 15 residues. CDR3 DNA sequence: TGTGCCAGCAGCCCGAGGACAGCCCCCGGTAACGAGCAGTACTTC. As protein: CASSPRTAPGNEQYF.

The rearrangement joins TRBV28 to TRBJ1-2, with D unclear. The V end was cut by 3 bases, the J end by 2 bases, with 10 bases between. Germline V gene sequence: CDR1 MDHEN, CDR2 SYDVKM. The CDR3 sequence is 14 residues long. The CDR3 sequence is CASSFAGSNYGYTF. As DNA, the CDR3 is TGTGCCAGCAGTTTCGCGGGGTCCAACTATGGCTACACCTTC.

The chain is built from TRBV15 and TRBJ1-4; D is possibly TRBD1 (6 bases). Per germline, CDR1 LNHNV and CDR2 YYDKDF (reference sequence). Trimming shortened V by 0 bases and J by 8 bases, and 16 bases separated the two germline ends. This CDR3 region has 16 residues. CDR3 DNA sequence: TGTGCCACCAGCAGAGATCGAGGAGGGGGAAGCGAAAAACTGTTTTTT. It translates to CATSRDRGGGSEKLFF.

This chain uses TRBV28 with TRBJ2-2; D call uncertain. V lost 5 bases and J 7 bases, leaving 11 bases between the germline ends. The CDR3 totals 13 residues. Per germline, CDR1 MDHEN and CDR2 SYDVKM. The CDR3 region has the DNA TGTGCCAGCAGTACTAACACCGTCGGGGAGCTGTTTTTT. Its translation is CASSTNTVGELFF.